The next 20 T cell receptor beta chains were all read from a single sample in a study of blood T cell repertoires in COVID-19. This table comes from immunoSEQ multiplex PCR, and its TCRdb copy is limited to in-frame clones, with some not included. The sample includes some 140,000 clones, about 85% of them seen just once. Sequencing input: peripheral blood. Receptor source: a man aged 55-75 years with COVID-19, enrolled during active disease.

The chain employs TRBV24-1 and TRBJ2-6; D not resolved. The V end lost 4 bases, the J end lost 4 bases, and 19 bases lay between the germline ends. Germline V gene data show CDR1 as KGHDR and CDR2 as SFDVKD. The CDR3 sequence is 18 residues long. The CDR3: CATSDSPGGVGGANVLTF. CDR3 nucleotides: TGTGCCACCAGTGACTCCCCAGGTGGCGTGGGCGGGGCCAACGTCCTGACTTTC.

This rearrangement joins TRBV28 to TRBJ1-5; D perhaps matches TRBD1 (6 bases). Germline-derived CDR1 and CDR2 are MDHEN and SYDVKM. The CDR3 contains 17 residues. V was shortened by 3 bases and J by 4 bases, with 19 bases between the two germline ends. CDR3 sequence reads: CASSFLQYHQGNQPQHF. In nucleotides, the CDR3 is TGTGCCAGCAGTTTTCTACAATATCACCAGGGGAATCAGCCCCAGCATTTT.

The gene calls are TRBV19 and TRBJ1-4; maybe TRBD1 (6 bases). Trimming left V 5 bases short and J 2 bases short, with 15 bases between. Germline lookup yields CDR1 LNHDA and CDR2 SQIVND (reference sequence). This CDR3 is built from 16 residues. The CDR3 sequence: CASSPTSQGTNEKLFF. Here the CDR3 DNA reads TGTGCCAGTAGTCCCACTTCTCAGGGGACTAATGAAAAACTGTTTTTT.

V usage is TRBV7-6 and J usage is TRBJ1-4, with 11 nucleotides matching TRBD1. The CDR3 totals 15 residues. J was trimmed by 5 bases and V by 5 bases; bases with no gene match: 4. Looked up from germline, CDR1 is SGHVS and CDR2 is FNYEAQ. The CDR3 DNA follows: TGTGCCAGCAGCCTTGGGACAGGGGGAAATGAAAAACTGTTTTTT. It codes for CASSLGTGGNEKLFF.

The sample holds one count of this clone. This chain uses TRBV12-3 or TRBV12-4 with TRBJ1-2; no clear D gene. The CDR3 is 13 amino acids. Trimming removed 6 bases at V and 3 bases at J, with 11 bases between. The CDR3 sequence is CASRNTAHYGYTF. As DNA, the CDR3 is TGTGCCAGCAGGAATACAGCACACTATGGCTACACCTTC.

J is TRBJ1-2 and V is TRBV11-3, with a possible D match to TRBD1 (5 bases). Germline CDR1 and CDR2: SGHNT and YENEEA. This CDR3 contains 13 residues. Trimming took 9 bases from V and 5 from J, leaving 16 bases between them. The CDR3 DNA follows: TGTGCCAGTGGGGTCGGGGGTCGGTATGGCTACACCTTC. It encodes CASGVGGRYGYTF. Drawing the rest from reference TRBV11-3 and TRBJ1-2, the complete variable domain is EAGVVQSPRYKIIEKKQPVAFWCNPISGHNTLYWYLQNLGQGPELLIRYENEEAVDDSQLPKDRFSAERLKGVDSTLKIQPAELGDSAVYLCASGVGGRYGYTFGSGTRLTVV.

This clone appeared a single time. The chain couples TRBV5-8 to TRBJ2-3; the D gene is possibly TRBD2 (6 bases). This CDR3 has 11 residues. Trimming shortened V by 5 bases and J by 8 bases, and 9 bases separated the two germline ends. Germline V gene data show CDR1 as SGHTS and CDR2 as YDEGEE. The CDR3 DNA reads TGTGCCAGCAGTTGGGAGGTTACGCAGTATTTT. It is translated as CASSWEVTQYF.

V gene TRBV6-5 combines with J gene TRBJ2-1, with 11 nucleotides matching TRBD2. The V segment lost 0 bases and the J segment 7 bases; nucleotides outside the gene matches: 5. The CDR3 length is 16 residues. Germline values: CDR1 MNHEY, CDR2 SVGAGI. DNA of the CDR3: TGTGCCAGCAGTTACTCCGCGTTAGCGGGGGGGAATGAGCAGTTCTTC. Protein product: CASSYSALAGGNEQFF.

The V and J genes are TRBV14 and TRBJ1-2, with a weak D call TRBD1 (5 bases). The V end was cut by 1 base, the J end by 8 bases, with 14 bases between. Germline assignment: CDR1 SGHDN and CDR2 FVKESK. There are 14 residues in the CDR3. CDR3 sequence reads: CASSQGGGVRGYTF. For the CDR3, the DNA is TGTGCCAGCAGCCAAGGCGGGGGAGTTAGAGGCTACACCTTC.

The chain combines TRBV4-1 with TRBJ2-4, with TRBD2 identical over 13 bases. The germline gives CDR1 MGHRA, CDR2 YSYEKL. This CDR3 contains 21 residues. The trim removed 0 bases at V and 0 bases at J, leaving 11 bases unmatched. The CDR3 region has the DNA TGCGCCAGCAGCCAAGATCTGGGGGGACTAGCGGGGTTCCTAGCCAAAAACATTCAGTACTTC. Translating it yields CASSQDLGGLAGFLAKNIQYF.

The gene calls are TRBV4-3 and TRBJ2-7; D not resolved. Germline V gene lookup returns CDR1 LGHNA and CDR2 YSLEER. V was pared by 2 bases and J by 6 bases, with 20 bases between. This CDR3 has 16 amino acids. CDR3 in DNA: TGCGCCAGCAGCCAATCTCCGGGTCCCTCCCTGCGCGAGCAGTACTTC. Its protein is CASSQSPGPSLREQYF.

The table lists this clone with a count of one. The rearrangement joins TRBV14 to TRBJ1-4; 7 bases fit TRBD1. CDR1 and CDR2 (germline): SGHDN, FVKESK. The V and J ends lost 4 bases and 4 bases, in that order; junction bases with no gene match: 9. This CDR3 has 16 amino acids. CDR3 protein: CASSRYGTASNEKLFF. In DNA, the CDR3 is TGTGCCAGCAGCCGCTACGGGACAGCCAGTAATGAAAAACTGTTTTTT.

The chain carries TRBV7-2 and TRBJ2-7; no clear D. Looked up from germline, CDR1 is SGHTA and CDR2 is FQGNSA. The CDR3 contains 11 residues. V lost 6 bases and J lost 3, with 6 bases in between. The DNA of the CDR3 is TGTGCCAGCAGTTATAACTACGAGCAGTACTTC. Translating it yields CASSYNYEQYF.

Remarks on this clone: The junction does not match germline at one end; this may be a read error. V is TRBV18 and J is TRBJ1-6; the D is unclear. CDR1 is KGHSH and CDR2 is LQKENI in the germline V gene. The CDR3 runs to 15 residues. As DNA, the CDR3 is TGTGCCAGCTCACCACTATCCTCCGATAATTCACCCCTCCACTTT. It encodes CASSPLSSDNSPLHF. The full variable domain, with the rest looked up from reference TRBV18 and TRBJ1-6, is NAGVMQNPRHLVRRRGQEARLRCSPMKGHSHVYWYRQLPEEGLKFMVYLQKENIIDESGMPKERFSAEFPKEGPSILRIQQVVRGDSAAYFCASSPLSSDNSPLHFGNGTRLTVT.

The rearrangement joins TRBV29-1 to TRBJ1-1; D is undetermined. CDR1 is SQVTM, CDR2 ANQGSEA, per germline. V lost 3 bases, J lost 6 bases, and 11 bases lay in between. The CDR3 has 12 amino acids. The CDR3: CSVEFQFAEAFF. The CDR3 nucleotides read TGCAGCGTTGAGTTCCAGTTCGCTGAAGCTTTCTTT.

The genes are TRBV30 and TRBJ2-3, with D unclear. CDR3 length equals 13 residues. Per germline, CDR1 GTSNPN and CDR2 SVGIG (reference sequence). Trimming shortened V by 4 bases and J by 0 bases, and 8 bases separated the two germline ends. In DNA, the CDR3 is TGTGCCTGGAAACTCCTTAGCACAGATACGCAGTATTTT. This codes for CAWKLLSTDTQYF.

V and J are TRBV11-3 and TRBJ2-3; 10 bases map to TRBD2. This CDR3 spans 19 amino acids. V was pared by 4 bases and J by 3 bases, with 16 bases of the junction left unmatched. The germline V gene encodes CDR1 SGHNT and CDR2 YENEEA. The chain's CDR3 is CASSSGRASGGLTTDTQYF. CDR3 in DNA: TGTGCCAGCAGCTCGGGGCGGGCTAGCGGGGGACTGACGACAGATACGCAGTATTTT.

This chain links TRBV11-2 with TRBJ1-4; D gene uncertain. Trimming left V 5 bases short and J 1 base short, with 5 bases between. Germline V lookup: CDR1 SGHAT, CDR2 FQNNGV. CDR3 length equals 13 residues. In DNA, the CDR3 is TGTGCCAGCAGCGGAGGAACTAATGAAAAACTGTTTTTT. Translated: CASSGGTNEKLFF.

In DNA, the CDR3 is TGTGCCAGCAGTGTTCGGGGACAGGGAAGCAACGAGCAGTTCTTC. It specifies CASSVRGQGSNEQFF. V is TRBV28 and J is TRBJ2-1; 9 nucleotides align to TRBD1. The V gene end was trimmed by 5 bases and the J gene end by 10 bases; junction bases not matched to a gene: 12. The CDR3 covers 15 residues. Germline V lookup: CDR1 MDHEN, CDR2 SYDVKM.

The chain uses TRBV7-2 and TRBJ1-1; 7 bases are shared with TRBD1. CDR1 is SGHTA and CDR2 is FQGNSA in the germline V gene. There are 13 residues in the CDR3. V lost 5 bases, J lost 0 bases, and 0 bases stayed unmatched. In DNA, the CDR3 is TGTGCCAGCAGCAGGGGGCTGAACACTGAAGCTTTCTTT. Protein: CASSRGLNTEAFF.